The clone carrying this TCR beta chain was seen just once. V was pared by 6 bases and J by 0 bases, with 12 bases between. CDR3 length: 15 residues. CDR1 and CDR2 (germline): LNHDA, SQIVND (reference sequence). These data come from a study of blood T cell repertoires in COVID-19. Study background: Samples taken during acute and convalescent COVID-19 were collected in the United States, Italy and Spain. Sources were T cells, B-cell-depleted T cells, or PBMCs; the material itself was cDNA or gDNA.

How the authors handled the data: Quantification of nucleated cells was approximated via reference gene primer amplification. Data came from immunoSEQ multiplex PCR; TCRdb stores just in-frame clones and leaves some out. V, J and clone size are those of that table, while D and trimming were read from the DNA. In the table there are about 180,000 clones, 80% to 90% of which are singletons. V and J are TRBV19 and TRBJ1-5; a possible D gene is TRBD1 (5 bases). The clonotype was recovered from a human donor with active or convalescent COVID-19. The donor label of this sample is uncertain. Sequencing was carried out using peripheral blood. CDR3 in amino acids: CASRPQVHSNQPQHF. The CDR3 nucleotides read TGTGCCAGTAGACCACAGGTACATAGCAATCAGCCCCAGCATTTT.